This T cell receptor beta chain appears in the sequencing data of a study of T-cell reconstitution after alpha-beta-depleted transplantation in children. Researchers prepared the TCRbeta library using unique molecular identifiers, the study reports. TCRdb fed the PCR reads into MiXCR, producing one record per CDR3 protein. The sample includes hundreds of thousands of distinct CDR3 sequences, 15% to 20% of them seen just once. Notes on this clonotype: Its antigen is not identified.

Study results and limitations: T-cell counts and diversity at one year post-transplant came mainly from newly produced T cells. Some patients' high day-60 TCRbeta diversity was traced to surviving recipient T cells and thymic progenitors. Reportedly, only several hundred clones from non-depleted graft cells drove alpha-beta T-cell counts at about two months.

The V gene's germline CDR1 is SGHTA and CDR2 FQGNSA. The V end was cut by 5 bases, the J end by 2 bases, with 10 bases between. The CDR3 has 14 amino acids. The sequence was collected from a boy in the first two years of life who had a stem cell transplant for Wiskott-Aldrich syndrome, so the T cells may come from the graft donor. The material was PBMCs, mostly from graft donor cells, obtained 360 days after TCRalphabeta/CD19-depleted stem cell transplant. The chain employs TRBV7-2 and TRBJ2-1, with D unclear. The CDR3 protein is CASSLIMAYNEQFF. CDR3 nucleotide sequence: TGTGCCAGCAGCCTCATAATGGCCTACAATGAGCAGTTCTTC.